This T cell receptor (beta chain) was obtained from a study of blood T cell repertoires in COVID-19. In germline, CDR1 is MDHEN, CDR2 SYDVKM. Trimming left V 6 bases short and J 7 bases short, with 19 bases between. The CDR3 has 15 amino acids. The table came from immunoSEQ multiplex PCR; TCRdb's copy has only in-frame clones and leaves some out. The table includes about 34,000 clones, roughly 88% detected once. Specimen: peripheral blood. The chain has TRBV28 and TRBJ1-5; possibly TRBD1 for D (6 bases). The origin of this receptor is a man older than 75 with acute or convalescent COVID-19. In DNA, the CDR3 is TGTGCCAGCAGGGAACAGGGAAAGGAGAGCCAGCCCCAGCATTTT. Protein product: CASREQGKESQPQHF.